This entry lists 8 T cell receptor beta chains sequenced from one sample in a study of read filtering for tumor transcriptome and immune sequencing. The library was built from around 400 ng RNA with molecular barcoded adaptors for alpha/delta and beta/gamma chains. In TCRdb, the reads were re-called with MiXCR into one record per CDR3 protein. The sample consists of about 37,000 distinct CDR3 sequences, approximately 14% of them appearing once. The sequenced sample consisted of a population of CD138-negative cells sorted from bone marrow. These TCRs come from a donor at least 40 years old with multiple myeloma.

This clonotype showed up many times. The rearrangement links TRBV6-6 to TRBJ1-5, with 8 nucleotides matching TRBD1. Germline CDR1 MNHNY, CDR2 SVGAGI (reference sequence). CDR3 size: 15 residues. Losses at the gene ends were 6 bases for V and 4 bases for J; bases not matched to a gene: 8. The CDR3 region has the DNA TGTGCCAGCAGACCGAGGACAGGGTTAAATCAGCCCCAGCATTTT. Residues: CASRPRTGLNQPQHF.

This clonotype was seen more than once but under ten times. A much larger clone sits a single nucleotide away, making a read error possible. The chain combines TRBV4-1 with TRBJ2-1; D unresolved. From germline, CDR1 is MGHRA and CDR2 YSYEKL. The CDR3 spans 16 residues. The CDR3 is CASSQEPNPLVNGQFF. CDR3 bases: TGCGCCAGCAGCCAAGAGCCCAACCCACTCGTCAATGGGCAGTTCTTC.

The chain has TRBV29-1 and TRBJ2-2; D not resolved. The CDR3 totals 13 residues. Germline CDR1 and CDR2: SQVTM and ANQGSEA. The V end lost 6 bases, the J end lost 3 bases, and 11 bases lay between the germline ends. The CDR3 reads CSVRLGDTGELFF. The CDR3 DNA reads TGCAGCGTCCGACTTGGGGACACCGGGGAGCTGTTTTTT.

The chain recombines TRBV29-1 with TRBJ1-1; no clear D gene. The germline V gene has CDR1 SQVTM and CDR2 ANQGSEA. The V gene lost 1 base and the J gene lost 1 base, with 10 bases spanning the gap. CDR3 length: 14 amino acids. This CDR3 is CSVEGRTENTEAFF. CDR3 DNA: TGCAGCGTTGAAGGGAGGACGGAGAACACTGAAGCTTTCTTT.

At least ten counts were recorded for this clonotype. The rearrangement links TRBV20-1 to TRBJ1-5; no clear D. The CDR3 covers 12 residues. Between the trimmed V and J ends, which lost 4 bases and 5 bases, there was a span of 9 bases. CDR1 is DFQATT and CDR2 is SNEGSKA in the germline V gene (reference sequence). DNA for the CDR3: TGCAGTGCTAACACCGCCTATCAGCCCCAGCATTTT. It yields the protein CSANTAYQPQHF.

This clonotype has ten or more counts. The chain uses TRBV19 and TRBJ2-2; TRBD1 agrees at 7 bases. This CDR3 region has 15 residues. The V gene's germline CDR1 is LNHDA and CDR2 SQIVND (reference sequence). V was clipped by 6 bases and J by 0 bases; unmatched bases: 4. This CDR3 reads CASSTGTANTGELFF. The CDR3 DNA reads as TGTGCCAGTAGCACCGGGACAGCGAACACCGGGGAGCTGTTTTTT.

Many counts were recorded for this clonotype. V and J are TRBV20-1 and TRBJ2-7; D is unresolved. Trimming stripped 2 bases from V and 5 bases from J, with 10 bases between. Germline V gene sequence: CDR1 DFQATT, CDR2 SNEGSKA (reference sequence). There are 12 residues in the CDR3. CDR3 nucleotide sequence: TGCAGTGCTAGAAGGGCCGGCCACGAGCAGTACTTC. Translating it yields CSARRAGHEQYF.

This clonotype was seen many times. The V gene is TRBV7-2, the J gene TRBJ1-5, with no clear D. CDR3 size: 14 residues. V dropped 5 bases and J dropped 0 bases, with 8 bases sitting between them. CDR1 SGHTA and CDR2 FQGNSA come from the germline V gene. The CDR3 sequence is CASSGSLSNQPQHF. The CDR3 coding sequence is TGTGCCAGCAGCGGTTCCCTTAGCAATCAGCCCCAGCATTTT.